The sequence of this T cell receptor beta chain was determined in a study of shared clonotypes between healthy human individuals. General observations from the study: Across subsets, estimated richness was generally greater for naive than for memory populations.

V was clipped by 1 base and J by 0 bases, with 8 bases between them. This CDR3 spans 15 amino acids. Germline-derived CDR1 and CDR2 are SGHAT and FQNNGV. Replicate PCRs from sorted subsets contained approximately 220 ng DNA, which is roughly 30,000 T cell genomes. Sequencing was performed with immunoSEQ multiplex PCR; in TCRdb, only in-frame clones are kept and a portion is missing. The sample carries around 700,000 clones, over 65% recorded once. This clone was seen a few times. The antigen is undetermined. Other nucleotide sequences in the sample specify the same CDR3. The TCR originated in a woman between 25 and 40 years old in good health. The chain couples TRBV11-2 to TRBJ2-3, with D unresolved. The sequenced sample consisted of memory CD4+ T cells sorted from blood. As for subset: CD45RA-negative fraction. The CDR3 sequence: CASSLVPLSTDTQYF. Written as DNA, the CDR3 is TGTGCCAGCAGCTTAGTGCCCCTCAGCACAGATACGCAGTATTTT. Drawing the rest from reference TRBV11-2 and TRBJ2-3, the complete variable domain is EAGVAQSPRYKIIEKRQSVAFWCNPISGHATLYWYQQILGQGPKLLIQFQNNGVVDDSQLPKDRFSAERLKGVDSTLKIQPAKLEDSAVYLCASSLVPLSTDTQYFGPGTRLTVL.